A single sample is the source of the 27 T cell receptor beta chains below, sequenced in a study of brain T cells in children with intractable seizures. Assay used: immunoSEQ multiplex PCR; TCRdb lists only in-frame clones, some missing. The repertoire includes roughly 110,000 clones, roughly 94% of them detected once, and 3.8% sits in the top ten. Sequenced material: peripheral blood, taken at surgery. The receptors shown here come from a boy under two years old with hemimegalencephaly and intractable seizures.

The rearrangement uses TRBV5-1 and TRBJ2-5; TRBD1 aligns across 7 bases. The germline V gene has CDR1 SGHRS and CDR2 YFSETQ. The CDR3 has 14 amino acids. Trimming took 4 bases from V and 5 from J; bases not matched to a gene: 8. CDR3 sequence (DNA): TGCGCCAGCAGCCCCGGACAGGTTCTCGAGACCCAGTACTTC. This codes for CASSPGQVLETQYF.

V is TRBV9 and J is TRBJ2-3; D may be TRBD1 (5 bases). CDR1 SGDLS and CDR2 YYNGEE come from the germline V gene. The CDR3 has 17 amino acids. The ends were cut back, 0 bases at V and 1 base at J, with 15 bases in the middle. As DNA, the CDR3 is TGTGCCAGCAGCGTAGCTGGGGCCCCTGAGGGCACAGATACGCAGTATTTT. Protein: CASSVAGAPEGTDTQYF.

The V call is TRBV15, the J call TRBJ1-1, with D unresolved. V was trimmed by 0 bases and J by 0 bases, leaving 11 bases between them. CDR1 is LNHNV and CDR2 is YYDKDF in the germline V gene (reference sequence). CDR3 length: 16 residues. The CDR3 region is CATSRDPGRVNTEAFF. In nucleotides, the CDR3 is TGTGCCACCAGCAGAGATCCTGGGCGGGTGAACACTGAAGCTTTCTTT. Complete variable domain (other parts from reference TRBV15 and TRBJ1-1): DAMVIQNPRYQVTQFGKPVTLSCSQTLNHNVMYWYQQKSSQAPKLLFHYYDKDFNNEADTPDNFQSRRPNTSFCFLDIRSPGLGDTAMYLCATSRDPGRVNTEAFFGQGTRLTVV.

The CDR3: CASSRGGGYGYTF. CDR3 in DNA: TGTGCCAGCAGCCGAGGGGGCGGCTATGGCTACACCTTC. The gene calls are TRBV28 and TRBJ1-2; the match to TRBD1 covers 7 bases. After removal of 6 bases from V and 4 bases from J, the junction contained 5 bases not matched to a gene. The CDR3 runs to 13 residues. The germline gives CDR1 MDHEN, CDR2 SYDVKM.

V and J are TRBV7-9 and TRBJ2-7; no reliable D call. CDR1 is SEHNR, CDR2 FQNEAQ, per germline (reference sequence). The V and J ends lost 1 base and 5 bases respectively, with 15 bases between them. The CDR3 totals 15 residues. The CDR3 nucleotides are TGTGCCAGCAGCTTAGGGCTTCAAGAGGTTCACGAGCAGTACTTC. Protein product: CASSLGLQEVHEQYF.

The V gene is TRBV10-2, the J gene TRBJ1-6; TRBD1 might be the D (6 bases). V was pared by 4 bases and J by 7 bases, with 17 bases between. The CDR3 extends over 16 amino acids. Germline V lookup: CDR1 WSHSY, CDR2 SAAADI. The CDR3 protein is CASSATRGARNSPLHF. The CDR3 bases are TGCGCCAGCAGTGCCACCCGGGGGGCGCGGAATTCACCCCTCCACTTT.

This chain links TRBV9 with TRBJ2-2; D remains unclear. The CDR3 extends over 13 amino acids. V was clipped by 2 bases and J by 5 bases, with 7 bases between them. Looked up from germline, CDR1 is SGDLS and CDR2 is YYNGEE. Here the CDR3 reads CASSVDYTGELFF. CDR3 DNA sequence: TGTGCCAGCAGCGTGGATTATACCGGGGAGCTGTTTTTT. The whole variable domain, filled in from reference TRBV9 and TRBJ2-2, reads DSGVTQTPKHLITATGQRVTLRCSPRSGDLSVYWYQQSLDQGLQFLIQYYNGEERAKGNILERFSAQQFPDLHSELNLSSLELGDSALYFCASSVDYTGELFFGEGSRLTVL.

The CDR3, as DNA: TGCGCCAGCAGCTTGCGAGGGGACAGGACCGCTAACTATGGCTACACCTTC. Amino acids: CASSLRGDRTANYGYTF. The chain is built from TRBV5-1 and TRBJ1-2; TRBD1 matches 8 bases. Germline V lookup: CDR1 SGHRS, CDR2 YFSETQ. V shed 1 base and J 0 bases; nucleotides not matched to a gene: 8. The CDR3 loop spans 17 amino acids.

This clone was found once. The J gene is TRBJ2-3, the V gene TRBV3-1 (or the pseudogene TRBV3-2); 9 positions agree with TRBD2. The germline V gene has CDR1 LGHDT and CDR2 YNNKEL (reference sequence). J gave up 1 base and V 1 base, and 3 bases lay outside the gene matches. This CDR3 has 16 amino acids. The CDR3 region is CASSQARLAGTDTQYF. The CDR3 nucleotides are TGTGCCAGCAGCCAAGCCCGACTAGCGGGCACAGATACGCAGTATTTT.

The chain couples TRBV10-3 to TRBJ2-7, with 16 positions matching TRBD2. CDR3 length: 17 amino acids. Germline CDR1 and CDR2: ENHRY and SYGVKD. Trimming removed 11 bases from V and 3 bases from J; junction bases left unmatched: 13. Written as DNA, the CDR3 is TGTGCCGTTTCCGGGACTAGCGGGAGGGCCATCGTCTACGAGCAGTACTTC. It encodes CAVSGTSGRAIVYEQYF.

The chain carries TRBV19 and TRBJ2-5, with TRBD1 matching over 7 bases. The germline V gene encodes CDR1 LNHDA and CDR2 SQIVND (reference sequence). The V segment lost 1 base and the J segment 3 bases; nucleotides outside the gene matches: 5. The CDR3 totals 15 residues. CDR3 DNA sequence: TGTGCCAGTAGTATAGGGGGGACAGAAAAAGAGACCCAGTACTTC. Its protein product is CASSIGGTEKETQYF.

The chain recombines TRBV5-1 with TRBJ2-1; D uncertain. Trimming removed 2 bases from V and 0 bases from J, with 9 bases in between. This CDR3 has 15 residues. CDR1 SGHRS and CDR2 YFSETQ come from the germline V gene. CDR3 sequence: CASSFKESSYNEQFF. The CDR3 DNA sequence: TGCGCCAGCAGCTTTAAAGAGAGCTCCTACAATGAGCAGTTCTTC.

This chain joins TRBV28 and TRBJ2-7, with D unresolved. Trimming pared 4 bases from V and 4 bases from J, leaving 11 bases between. CDR1 and CDR2 (germline): MDHEN, SYDVKM. CDR3 length: 13 amino acids. The CDR3: CASSSSLRYEQYF. The CDR3 DNA reads TGTGCCAGCAGTTCGAGTTTAAGGTACGAGCAGTACTTC. Full variable domain (outside the CDR3, taken from reference TRBV28 and TRBJ2-7): DVKVTQSSRYLVKRTGEKVFLECVQDMDHENMFWYRQDPGLGLRLIYFSYDVKMKEKGDIPEGYSVSREKKERFSLILESASTNQTSMYLCASSSSLRYEQYFGPGTRLTVT.

This rearrangement joins TRBV6-2 or TRBV6-3 to TRBJ2-7, with D possibly matching TRBD2 (5 bases). V was cut by 2 bases and J by 7 bases, with 12 bases left in between. The CDR3 length is 13 residues. Germline values: CDR1 MNHEY, CDR2 SVGEGT. The CDR3 loop reads CASSYTLRREQYF. The CDR3, as DNA: TGTGCCAGCAGTTACACCCTGAGGAGGGAGCAGTACTTC.

The CDR3, as DNA: TGTGCCAGCAGTAGTCAGGGGAGGAATGAGCAGTTCTTC. This encodes CASSSQGRNEQFF. The chain carries TRBV6-5 and TRBJ2-1, with D possibly being TRBD1 or TRBD2 (6 bases each). The CDR3 runs 13 residues. Per germline, CDR1 MNHEY and CDR2 SVGAGI. The V end was cut by 5 bases, the J end by 7 bases, with 12 bases between.

The chain carries TRBV14 and TRBJ2-3; 9 bases are shared with TRBD1. Germline CDR1 is SGHDN and CDR2 is FVKESK. With V trimmed by 11 bases and J by 6 bases, 6 bases remained unmatched. The CDR3 is 12 residues long. Here the CDR3 reads CASRDREDTQYF. CDR3 in DNA: TGTGCCTCCCGGGACAGGGAGGATACGCAGTATTTT.

The chain has TRBV2 and TRBJ2-7; D may be TRBD1 (7 bases). Trimming left V 6 bases short and J 2 bases short, with 14 bases between. CDR3 length equals 14 residues. From germline, CDR1 is SNHLY and CDR2 FYNNEI. CDR3 loop: CASRVDREAYEQYF. In DNA form, the CDR3 reads TGTGCCAGCAGGGTAGACAGGGAGGCCTACGAGCAGTACTTC. The full variable domain, with the rest looked up from reference TRBV2 and TRBJ2-7, is EPEVTQTPSHQVTQMGQEVILRCVPISNHLYFYWYRQILGQKVEFLVSFYNNEISEKSEIFDDQFSVERPDGSNFTLKIRSTKLEDSAMYFCASRVDREAYEQYFGPGTRLTVT.

V usage is TRBV3-1 (or the pseudogene TRBV3-2) and J usage is TRBJ2-7, with D perhaps given as TRBD1 or TRBD2 (6 bases each). The CDR3 has 16 residues. Looked up from germline, CDR1 is LGHDT and CDR2 is YNNKEL (reference sequence). V gave up 4 bases and J gave up 3 bases, with 19 bases separating them. The CDR3 spells CASSRGPGAFFYEQYF. The CDR3 bases are TGTGCCAGCAGCCGGGGTCCGGGGGCGTTTTTCTACGAGCAGTACTTC.

This chain connects TRBV27 to TRBJ1-4, with TRBD1 as a possible D gene (5 bases). Deletions cut 0 bases from V and 7 bases from J, with 21 bases between. This CDR3 comprises 18 residues. Germline-derived CDR1 and CDR2 are MNHEY and SMNVEV (reference sequence). CDR3 region: CASSLSPGGVGYGEKLFF. The DNA for the CDR3 is TGTGCCAGCAGTTTATCCCCCGGGGGAGTCGGGTATGGTGAAAAACTGTTTTTT.

This chain connects TRBV20-1 to TRBJ2-4; the D is unclear. The CDR3 loop spans 10 amino acids. The germline V gene encodes CDR1 DFQATT and CDR2 SNEGSKA (reference sequence). V shed 2 bases and J shed 4 bases, with 0 bases lying between them. The CDR3 loop reads CSARKNIQYF. CDR3 DNA sequence: TGCAGTGCTAGAAAAAACATTCAGTACTTC.

The chain has TRBV7-2 and TRBJ2-7; possibly TRBD1 for D (6 bases). The CDR3 loop spans 15 amino acids. The V gene's germline CDR1 is SGHTA and CDR2 FQGNSA. Trimming took off 0 bases at V and 3 bases at J, with 12 bases between the two ends. The CDR3 reads CASSLARGSYYEQYF. CDR3 nucleotides: TGTGCCAGCAGCTTAGCAAGGGGGTCATACTACGAGCAGTACTTC.

The chain is built from TRBV21-1 and TRBJ2-7; the D segment call TRBD2 is taken from the table without a DNA check. TRBV21-1 has pseudogene status. This CDR3 has 14 amino acids. The CDR3 region has the DNA TGTGCCAGCAGGGCCGGGACTAGCTCCTACGAGCAGTACTTC. This codes for CASRAGTSSYEQYF.

The V call is TRBV7-9, the J call TRBJ2-5; D might be TRBD1 (5 bases). Germline assignment: CDR1 SEHNR and CDR2 FQNEAQ (reference sequence). CDR3 length equals 14 residues. Deletions cut 4 bases from V and 2 bases from J, with 11 bases between. The CDR3: CASSSGHTQETQYF. The CDR3 DNA sequence: TGTGCCAGCAGCTCAGGACATACACAAGAGACCCAGTACTTC. Full variable domain (missing parts from reference TRBV7-9 and TRBJ2-5): DTGVSQNPRHKITKRGQNVTFRCDPISEHNRLYWYRQTLGQGPEFLTYFQNEAQLEKSRLLSDRFSAERPKGSFSTLEIQRTEQGDSAMYLCASSSGHTQETQYFGPGTRLLVL.

The chain is built from TRBV6-1 and TRBJ2-5; perhaps D is TRBD1 or TRBD2 (6 bases each). Germline assignment: CDR1 MNHNS and CDR2 SASEGT. This CDR3 has 18 amino acids. The germline V and J ends were trimmed by 2 bases and 1 base, with 20 bases remaining between them. Written as DNA, the CDR3 is TGTGCCAGCAGTGAAACGTTCCCCCAATGGGGGGCCCAAGAGACCCAGTACTTC. This encodes CASSETFPQWGAQETQYF.

J is TRBJ2-7 and V is TRBV18, with D perhaps given as TRBD1 or TRBD2 (6 bases each). V shed 4 bases and J shed 0 bases, with 10 bases lying between them. Germline V lookup: CDR1 KGHSH, CDR2 LQKENI. This CDR3 comprises 14 residues. The CDR3 here is CASSRGAGSYEQYF. DNA of the CDR3: TGTGCCAGCTCACGGGGGGCCGGCTCCTACGAGCAGTACTTC.

In this sample, this clone turned up once. CDR3 nucleotide sequence: TGTGCCAGCAGCGGTAGCGAGGCGGACTACGAGCAGTACTTC. Translating it yields CASSGSEADYEQYF. The chain employs TRBV9 and TRBJ2-7, with a possible D match to TRBD2 (5 bases). Germline-derived CDR1 and CDR2 are SGDLS and YYNGEE. The V end was cut by 3 bases, the J end by 3 bases, with 13 bases between. This CDR3 comprises 14 residues. Based on the CDR3 plus reference TRBV9 and TRBJ2-7, the full variable domain is DSGVTQTPKHLITATGQRVTLRCSPRSGDLSVYWYQQSLDQGLQFLIQYYNGEERAKGNILERFSAQQFPDLHSELNLSSLELGDSALYFCASSGSEADYEQYFGPGTRLTVT.

The rearrangement joins TRBV6-5 to TRBJ2-7; D may be TRBD2 (6 bases). The CDR3 covers 15 residues. The V end was cut by 4 bases, the J end by 0 bases, with 13 bases between. The germline CDR1 and CDR2 sequences are MNHEY and SVGAGI. The DNA of the CDR3 is TGTGCCAGCAGTTCGACTAGAATAATCTCCTACGAGCAGTACTTC. The encoded protein is CASSSTRIISYEQYF.